The source of this T cell receptor (beta chain) is a study of blood T cell repertoires in COVID-19. Study context: Sites across the United States, Italy and Spain contributed samples from acute and convalescent COVID-19.

Looked up from germline, CDR1 is LNHDA and CDR2 is SQIVND (reference sequence). This CDR3 is 14 amino acids long. Deletions cut 4 bases from V and 11 bases from J, with 19 bases between. As handled by the study authors: Reference gene primer amplification yielded estimated nucleated cell counts. Profiled with immunoSEQ multiplex PCR; TCRdb holds only in-frame clones, not every one. V and J calls and clone size are copied from that table; D and trimming were computed from the DNA. The sample shows about 270,000 clones, around 86% of them seen only once. The receptor was derived from a human donor in a cohort sampled during active COVID-19. The sample consisted of peripheral blood. The chain links TRBV19 to TRBJ2-3; D may be TRBD2 (6 bases). The DNA of the CDR3 is TGTGCCAGTAGTAGGGTGGACTACCCTTATTTGCAGTATTTT. It encodes CASSRVDYPYLQYF.